Below, 28 T cell receptor beta chains from the same sample are listed, as sequenced in a study of blood T cells in healthy people across ages. A sample-barcoded 5' primer and a J-beta primer mix were used in a second PCR of about 7 to 12 cycles. TCRdb independently ran MiXCR on the 5' RACE reads; one entry per CDR3 protein. The table lists hundreds of thousands of distinct CDR3 sequences, around 48% of them singletons. Material: blood. The receptors here all came from a man younger than 40 in good health.

This sequence joins TRBV7-9 and TRBJ2-3; the D gene is possibly TRBD1 (6 bases). CDR3 length: 16 amino acids. With 2 bases removed from V and 0 bases from J, the gap between germline ends came to 12 bases. CDR1 and CDR2 from the germline V gene are SEHNR and FQNEAQ (reference sequence). CDR3: CASSLRGSTSTDTQYF. Here the CDR3 DNA reads TGTGCCAGCAGCTTAAGGGGGTCGACTAGCACAGATACGCAGTATTTT.

J is TRBJ1-5 and V is TRBV10-2; possibly TRBD1 for D (6 bases). The CDR3 loop spans 15 amino acids. CDR1 is WSHSY, CDR2 SAAADI, per germline. With 2 bases removed from V and 4 bases from J, the gap between germline ends came to 12 bases. The CDR3 DNA reads TGCGCCAGCAGTGAGCAGGGGCTGGTAAATCAGCCCCAGCATTTT. It is translated as CASSEQGLVNQPQHF.

This clonotype was picked up a small number of times. The V call is TRBV3-1, the J call TRBJ2-3; 11 bases align to TRBD2. The trim removed 4 bases at V and 2 bases at J, leaving 5 bases unmatched. The germline V gene has CDR1 LGHDT and CDR2 YNNKEL (reference sequence). CDR3 length: 16 amino acids. CDR3 sequence reads: CASSLGLAGITDTQYF. The CDR3, as DNA: TGTGCCAGCAGCCTAGGACTAGCGGGTATCACAGATACGCAGTATTTT.

CDR3 nucleotide sequence: TGTGCCAGCAGCCAAGAGCCGGGACTAGCACACACAGATACGCAGTATTTT. It translates to CASSQEPGLAHTDTQYF. This chain joins TRBV4-2 and TRBJ2-3; 9 bases are a match to TRBD2. The V and J ends lost 0 bases and 2 bases, in that order; junction bases with no gene match: 6. The germline V gene has CDR1 LGHNA and CDR2 YNFKEQ. The CDR3 runs 17 residues.

The chain carries TRBV11-3 and TRBJ2-1; D not certain. CDR3 size: 13 residues. Germline V lookup: CDR1 SGHNT, CDR2 YENEEA. V lost 5 bases and J lost 6, with 11 bases in between. CDR3 sequence reads: CASSQMWGNEQFF. DNA of the CDR3: TGTGCCAGCAGCCAAATGTGGGGCAATGAGCAGTTCTTC.

This clonotype was seen a single time. The V gene is TRBV28, the J gene TRBJ2-3; 8 bases are shared with TRBD2. This CDR3 contains 15 residues. Germline V gene data show CDR1 as MDHEN and CDR2 as SYDVKM. Trimming removed 6 bases from V and 0 bases from J; junction bases left unmatched: 5. DNA for the CDR3: TGTGCCAGCAGGCTAGCGGGCCTTAGCACAGATACGCAGTATTTT. Protein sequence: CASRLAGLSTDTQYF.

The chain combines TRBV4-3 with TRBJ2-2; the D is unclear. V shed 0 bases and J shed 6 bases, with 8 bases lying between them. This CDR3 region has 14 residues. Germline CDR1 is LGHNA and CDR2 is YSLEER. In DNA form, the CDR3 reads TGCGCCAGCAGCCAAGAATATGGGGCCGGGGAGCTGTTTTTT. This sequence encodes CASSQEYGAGELFF.

The V gene is TRBV10-3, the J gene TRBJ1-5; 7 nucleotides line up with TRBD1. This CDR3 comprises 16 residues. From germline, CDR1 is ENHRY and CDR2 SYGVKD. Trimming cost V 3 bases and J 0 bases; bases outside gene matches: 5. The CDR3 region has the DNA TGTGCCATCAGTGATGACAGGGACTATAGCAATCAGCCCCAGCATTTT. Its translation is CAISDDRDYSNQPQHF.

The chain uses TRBV5-1 and TRBJ2-2, with D perhaps TRBD2 (6 bases). The germline gives CDR1 SGHRS, CDR2 YFSETQ. Trimming pared 4 bases from V and 2 bases from J, leaving 18 bases between. The CDR3 spans 17 residues. The CDR3 protein is CASSLPGVADNTGELFF. CDR3 bases: TGCGCCAGCAGCCTACCCGGGGTAGCGGACAACACCGGGGAGCTGTTTTTT. Complete variable domain (other parts from reference TRBV5-1 and TRBJ2-2): KAGVTQTPRYLIKTRGQQVTLSCSPISGHRSVSWYQQTPGQGLQFLFEYFSETQRNKGNFPGRFSGRQFSNSRSEMNVSTLELGDSALYLCASSLPGVADNTGELFFGEGSRLTVL.

The sample holds a few counts of this clonotype. The chain carries TRBV2 and TRBJ1-1; tentatively, D is TRBD1 (5 bases). V gave up 10 bases and J gave up 1 base, with 13 bases separating them. From germline, CDR1 is SNHLY and CDR2 FYNNEI. CDR3 length: 13 residues. CDR3 protein: CAIEGRRNTEAFF. CDR3 in DNA: TGTGCCATCGAGGGACGTAGGAACACTGAAGCTTTCTTT. Filled out from reference TRBV2 and TRBJ1-1, the complete variable domain reads EPEVTQTPSHQVTQMGQEVILRCVPISNHLYFYWYRQILGQKVEFLVSFYNNEISEKSEIFDDQFSVERPDGSNFTLKIRSTKLEDSAMYFCAIEGRRNTEAFFGQGTRLTVV.

The gene calls are TRBV5-1 and TRBJ2-2, with D possibly TRBD2 on 5 matching bases. From germline, CDR1 is SGHRS and CDR2 YFSETQ. V was clipped by 0 bases and J by 6 bases, with 12 bases between them. This CDR3 is 15 amino acids long. CDR3 sequence reads: CASSLAASMAGELFF. The CDR3 coding sequence is TGCGCCAGCAGCTTGGCCGCTAGCATGGCCGGGGAGCTGTTTTTT. Looking up the rest from reference TRBV5-1 and TRBJ2-2 gives the full variable domain: KAGVTQTPRYLIKTRGQQVTLSCSPISGHRSVSWYQQTPGQGLQFLFEYFSETQRNKGNFPGRFSGRQFSNSRSEMNVSTLELGDSALYLCASSLAASMAGELFFGEGSRLTVL.

This clonotype occurred a few times. The V gene is TRBV7-2, the J gene TRBJ2-5, with 10 bases matching TRBD2. The length of the CDR3 is 16 residues. V lost 5 bases, J lost 11 bases, and 17 bases stayed unmatched. Germline-derived CDR1 and CDR2 are SGHTA and FQGNSA. The CDR3 is CASSRFSGGRYNEQYF. The CDR3 DNA reads TGTGCCAGCAGCCGATTTAGCGGGGGGAGATACAATGAGCAGTACTTC.

V is TRBV5-1 and J is TRBJ2-7, with 7 bases that match TRBD1. The CDR3 totals 13 residues. Germline CDR1 is SGHRS and CDR2 is YFSETQ. V was clipped by 7 bases and J by 6 bases; unmatched bases: 10. CDR3 sequence: CASRSRDSPEQYF. The CDR3 coding sequence is TGCGCCAGCCGGTCCCGGGACAGTCCCGAGCAGTACTTC.

This chain connects TRBV28 to TRBJ2-7; 7 bases are shared with TRBD2. The germline CDR1 and CDR2 sequences are MDHEN and SYDVKM. The CDR3 length is 14 residues. V lost 1 base, J lost 3 bases, and 3 bases stayed unmatched. In DNA form, the CDR3 reads TGTGCCAGCAGTTTATTGGGGACTAACTACGAGCAGTACTTC. Translating it yields CASSLLGTNYEQYF. Drawing the rest from reference TRBV28 and TRBJ2-7, the complete variable domain is DVKVTQSSRYLVKRTGEKVFLECVQDMDHENMFWYRQDPGLGLRLIYFSYDVKMKEKGDIPEGYSVSREKKERFSLILESASTNQTSMYLCASSLLGTNYEQYFGPGTRLTVT.

The chain uses TRBV28 and TRBJ2-4, with 11 bases lining up with TRBD1. After removal of 8 bases from V and 2 bases from J, the junction contained 8 bases not matched to a gene. The CDR3 extends over 16 amino acids. Germline V CDR1 and CDR2: MDHEN, SYDVKM. For the CDR3, the DNA is TGTGCCAGCGGGGACAGGGGGGCCTCAACCAAAAACATTCAGTACTTC. Protein sequence: CASGDRGASTKNIQYF.

This clonotype was counted between two and nine times. The CDR3 loop is CASSDDPGYYGYTF. In nucleotides, the CDR3 is TGCGCCAGCAGCGACGATCCAGGATATTATGGCTACACCTTC. The chain links TRBV5-1 to TRBJ1-2, with D hard to call. Germline lookup yields CDR1 SGHRS and CDR2 YFSETQ. CDR3 length equals 14 residues. Trimming took off 4 bases at V and 5 bases at J, with 15 bases between the two ends.

The J gene is TRBJ2-6, the V gene TRBV9; the D is unclear. V dropped 4 bases and J dropped 1 base, with 15 bases sitting between them. The germline CDR1 and CDR2 sequences are SGDLS and YYNGEE. The CDR3 contains 17 residues. CDR3 sequence (DNA): TGTGCCAGCAGCCGACTGCCCGCCTTGTCTGGGGCCAACGTCCTGACTTTC. Translation gives CASSRLPALSGANVLTF.

This chain joins TRBV28 and TRBJ2-5; 7 bases line up with TRBD1. The last part of the DNA fits TRBJ2-7 better; the J call may be wrong. The CDR3 is 15 amino acids. Germline assignment: CDR1 MDHEN and CDR2 SYDVKM. The CDR3 DNA reads TGTGCCAGCAGTTTAAGTAGACAGGGCAGCGGCGAGCAGTACTTC. This encodes CASSLSRQGSGEQYF.

The chain carries TRBV28 and TRBJ1-4, with D possibly being TRBD1 (6 bases). CDR3 size: 14 residues. Trimming left V 5 bases short and J 3 bases short, with 10 bases between. CDR1 is MDHEN and CDR2 is SYDVKM in the germline V gene. DNA for the CDR3: TGTGCCAGCAGTCCAGGGGTTCCTAATGAAAAACTGTTTTTT. The encoded protein is CASSPGVPNEKLFF.

The V and J genes are TRBV6-2 or TRBV6-3 and TRBJ1-6, with D possibly being TRBD1 (5 bases). CDR1 is MNHEY and CDR2 is SVGEGT in the germline V gene. V shed 2 bases and J shed 0 bases, with 17 bases lying between them. The CDR3 length is 19 residues. The DNA for the CDR3 is TGTGCCAGCAGTTACGAGGCAGGGAGAGGAAGCTCCTATAATTCACCCCTCCACTTT. Encoded protein: CASSYEAGRGSSYNSPLHF.

V is TRBV9 and J is TRBJ2-2; 12 nucleotides line up with TRBD2. V shed 2 bases, J shed 4 bases, and the junction held 9 bases outside the gene matches. The germline gives CDR1 SGDLS, CDR2 YYNGEE. There are 18 residues in the CDR3. The CDR3 protein is CASSVSSGGVLSTGELFF. The CDR3 DNA is TGTGCCAGCAGCGTTTCTAGCGGGGGGGTCTTAAGCACCGGGGAGCTGTTTTTT.

This clonotype has more than one count but fewer than ten. The CDR3 bases are TGCAGTGCTAAGACTGGGAACACAGATACGCAGTATTTT. It is translated as CSAKTGNTDTQYF. The chain couples TRBV20-1 to TRBJ2-3, with no clear D. The V end lost 4 bases, the J end lost 2 bases, and 10 bases lay between the germline ends. CDR1 and CDR2 (germline): DFQATT, SNEGSKA (reference sequence). The CDR3 contains 13 residues.

This rearrangement joins TRBV10-3 to TRBJ1-1, with D tentatively TRBD1 (5 bases). The length of the CDR3 is 15 residues. The germline gives CDR1 ENHRY, CDR2 SYGVKD. The V gene lost 3 bases and the J gene lost 1 base, with 12 bases spanning the gap. Here the CDR3 DNA reads TGTGCCATCAGTGACTTGGGGCAGAGGAACACTGAAGCTTTCTTT. It codes for CAISDLGQRNTEAFF.

This chain joins TRBV20-1 and TRBJ2-5, with 8 bases identical to TRBD2. The CDR3 length is 13 residues. Germline V gene lookup returns CDR1 DFQATT and CDR2 SNEGSKA (reference sequence). With 6 bases clipped from V and 11 bases from J, the junction kept 14 bases outside the gene matches. The chain's CDR3 is CSAELAAGREQYF. In nucleotides, the CDR3 is TGCAGTGCGGAACTAGCGGCCGGGCGAGAGCAGTACTTC.

The CDR3 DNA reads TGCAGTGCTAGTATCTCTGCAGATAGCAATCAGCCCCAGCATTTT. Translating gives CSASISADSNQPQHF. V is TRBV20-1 and J is TRBJ1-5, with no clear D. With 3 bases removed from V and 0 bases from J, the gap between germline ends came to 12 bases. Germline V CDR1 and CDR2: DFQATT, SNEGSKA (reference sequence). The CDR3 loop spans 15 amino acids.

This rearrangement joins TRBV6-5 to TRBJ1-2; the D is unclear. Trimming left V 6 bases short and J 6 bases short, with 17 bases between. Germline V gene lookup returns CDR1 MNHEY and CDR2 SVGAGI. The CDR3 contains 14 residues. DNA for the CDR3: TGTGCCAGCAGCAGGACGGCTCCTTGGGATGGCTACACCTTC. Translating gives CASSRTAPWDGYTF.

Remarks on this clonotype: The junction differs from germline at one of its ends, possibly a read error. The chain uses TRBV12-3 or TRBV12-4 and TRBJ1-2; TRBD1 aligns across 7 bases. The CDR3 is made up of 13 amino acids. CDR3 bases: TGTGCCAGCAGTAGACAGGGCAACTATAGCTACACCTTC. This gives the protein CASSRQGNYSYTF.

This chain uses TRBV4-3 with TRBJ2-7; the D is unclear. The ends were cut back, 0 bases at V and 2 bases at J, with 11 bases in the middle. The CDR3 has 15 amino acids. CDR1 is LGHNA, CDR2 YSLEER, per germline. This CDR3 is CASSQEGVGAYEQYF. The CDR3 bases are TGCGCCAGCAGCCAAGAAGGAGTTGGGGCCTACGAGCAGTACTTC.